The T cell receptor (beta chain) described here comes from a study of identical twins. TCRdb itself ran the 5' RACE reads through MiXCR, one entry per CDR3 protein. The repertoire holds 500,000 or so distinct CDR3 sequences, with roughly an eighth as singletons. The sample was also linked to a second study, of yellow fever vaccine responses in identical twins.

The specimen was CD4+ T cells sorted from blood. This clonotype was obtained from a young woman in good health.

The CDR3 is CSAGKRDRVSETQYF. In DNA form, the CDR3 reads TGCAGTGCTGGGAAACGGGACAGGGTATCAGAGACCCAGTACTTC. The rearrangement uses TRBV20-1 and TRBJ2-5; TRBD1 agrees at 9 bases. CDR3 length equals 15 residues. Germline V lookup: CDR1 DFQATT, CDR2 SNEGSKA (reference sequence). Trimming at V came to 5 bases and at J to 4 bases, leaving 11 bases not matched to a gene.